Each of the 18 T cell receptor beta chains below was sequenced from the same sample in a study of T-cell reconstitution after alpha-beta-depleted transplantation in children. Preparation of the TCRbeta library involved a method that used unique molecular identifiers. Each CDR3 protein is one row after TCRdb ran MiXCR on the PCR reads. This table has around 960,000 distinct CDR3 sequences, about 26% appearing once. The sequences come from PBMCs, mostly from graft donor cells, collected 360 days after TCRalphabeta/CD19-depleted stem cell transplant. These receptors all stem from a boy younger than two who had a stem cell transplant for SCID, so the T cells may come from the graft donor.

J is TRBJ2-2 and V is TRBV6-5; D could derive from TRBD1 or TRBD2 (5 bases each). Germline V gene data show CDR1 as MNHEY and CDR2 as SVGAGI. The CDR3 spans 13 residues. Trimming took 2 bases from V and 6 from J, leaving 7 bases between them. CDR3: CASSYGGPGELFF. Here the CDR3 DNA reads TGTGCCAGCAGTTACGGGGGTCCCGGGGAGCTGTTTTTT.

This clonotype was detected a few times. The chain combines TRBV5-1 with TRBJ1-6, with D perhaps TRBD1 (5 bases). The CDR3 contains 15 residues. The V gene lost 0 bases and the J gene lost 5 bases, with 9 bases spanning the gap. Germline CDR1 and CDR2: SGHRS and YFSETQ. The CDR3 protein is CASSLAPQDNSPLHF. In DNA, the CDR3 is TGCGCCAGCAGCTTGGCCCCACAGGATAATTCACCCCTCCACTTT.

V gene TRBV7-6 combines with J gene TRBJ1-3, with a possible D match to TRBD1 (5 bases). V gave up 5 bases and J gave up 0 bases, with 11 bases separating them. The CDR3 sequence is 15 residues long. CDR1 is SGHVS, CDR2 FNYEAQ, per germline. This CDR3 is CASSAPTASGNTIYF. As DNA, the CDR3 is TGTGCCAGCAGCGCTCCGACAGCCTCTGGAAACACCATATATTTT.

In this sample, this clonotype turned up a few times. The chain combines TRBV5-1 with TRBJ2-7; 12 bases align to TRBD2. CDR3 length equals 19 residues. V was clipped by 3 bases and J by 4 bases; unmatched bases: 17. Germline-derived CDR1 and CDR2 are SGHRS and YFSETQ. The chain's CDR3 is CASSSSSGGAMGRRYEQYF. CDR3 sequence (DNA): TGCGCCAGCAGCTCCTCTAGCGGGGGGGCAATGGGTCGACGATACGAGCAGTACTTC.

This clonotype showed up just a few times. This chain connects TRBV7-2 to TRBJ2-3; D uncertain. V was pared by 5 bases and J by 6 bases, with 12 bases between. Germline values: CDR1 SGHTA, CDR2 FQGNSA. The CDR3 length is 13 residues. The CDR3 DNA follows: TGTGCCAGCAGCGCCTGGGAAGTCGATACGCAGTATTTT. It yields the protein CASSAWEVDTQYF.

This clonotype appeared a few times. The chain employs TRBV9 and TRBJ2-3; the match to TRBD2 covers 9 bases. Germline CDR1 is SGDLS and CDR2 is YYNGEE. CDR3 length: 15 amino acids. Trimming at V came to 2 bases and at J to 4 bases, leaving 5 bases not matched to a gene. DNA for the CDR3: TGTGCCAGCAGCGTTTCTGGCGGGGGGGCAGATACGCAGTATTTT. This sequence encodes CASSVSGGGADTQYF.

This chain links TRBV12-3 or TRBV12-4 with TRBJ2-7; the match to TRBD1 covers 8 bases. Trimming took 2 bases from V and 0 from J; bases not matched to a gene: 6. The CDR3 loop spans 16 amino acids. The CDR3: CASSLQGARSSYEQYF. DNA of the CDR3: TGTGCCAGCAGTTTACAGGGGGCCAGGAGCTCCTACGAGCAGTACTTC.

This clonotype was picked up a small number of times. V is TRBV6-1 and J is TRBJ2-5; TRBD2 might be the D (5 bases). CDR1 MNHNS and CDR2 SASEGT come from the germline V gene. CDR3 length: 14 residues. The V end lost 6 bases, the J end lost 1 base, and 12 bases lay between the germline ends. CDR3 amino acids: CASRPLVLQETQYF. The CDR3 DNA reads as TGTGCCAGCAGGCCACTAGTCCTCCAAGAGACCCAGTACTTC.

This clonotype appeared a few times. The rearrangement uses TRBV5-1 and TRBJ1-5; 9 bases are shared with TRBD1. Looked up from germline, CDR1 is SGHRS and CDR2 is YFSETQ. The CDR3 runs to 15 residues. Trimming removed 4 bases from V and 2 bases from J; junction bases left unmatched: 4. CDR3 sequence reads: CASSTGQGRNQPQHF. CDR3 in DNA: TGCGCCAGCAGCACAGGACAGGGGCGCAATCAGCCCCAGCATTTT.

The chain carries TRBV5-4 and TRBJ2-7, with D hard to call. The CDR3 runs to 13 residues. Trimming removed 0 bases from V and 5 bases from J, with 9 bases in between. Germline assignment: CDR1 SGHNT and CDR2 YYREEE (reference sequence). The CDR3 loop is CASSLAPSHEQYF. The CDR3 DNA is TGTGCCAGCAGCTTGGCCCCTTCGCACGAGCAGTACTTC.

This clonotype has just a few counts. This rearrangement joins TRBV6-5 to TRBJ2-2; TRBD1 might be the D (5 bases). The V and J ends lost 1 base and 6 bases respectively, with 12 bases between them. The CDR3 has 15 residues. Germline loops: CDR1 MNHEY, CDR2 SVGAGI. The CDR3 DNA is TGTGCCAGCAGTTACTGGGCAGGGTACGCCGGGGAGCTGTTTTTT. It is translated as CASSYWAGYAGELFF.

CDR3 in DNA: TGTGCCAGCAGCTTATCGAGTGGAGTCACCAATGAGCAGTTCTTC. This encodes CASSLSSGVTNEQFF. The genes are TRBV7-3 and TRBJ2-1; D is uncertain. This CDR3 has 15 residues. Germline V gene lookup returns CDR1 SGHTA and CDR2 FQGTGA. With 2 bases removed from V and 6 bases from J, the gap between germline ends came to 14 bases.

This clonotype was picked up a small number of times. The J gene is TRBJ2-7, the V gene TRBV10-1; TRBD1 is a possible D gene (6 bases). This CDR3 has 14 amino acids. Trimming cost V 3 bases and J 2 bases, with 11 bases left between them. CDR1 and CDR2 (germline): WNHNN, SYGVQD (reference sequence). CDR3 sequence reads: CASSEQGIPYEQYF. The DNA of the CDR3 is TGCGCCAGCAGTGAACAGGGAATACCCTACGAGCAGTACTTC.

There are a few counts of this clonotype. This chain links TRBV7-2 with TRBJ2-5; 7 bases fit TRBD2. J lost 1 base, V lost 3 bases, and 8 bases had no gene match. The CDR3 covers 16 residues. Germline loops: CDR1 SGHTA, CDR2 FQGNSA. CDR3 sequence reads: CASSFSGKVRQETQYF. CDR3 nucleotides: TGTGCCAGCAGCTTCAGCGGGAAGGTACGCCAAGAGACCCAGTACTTC.

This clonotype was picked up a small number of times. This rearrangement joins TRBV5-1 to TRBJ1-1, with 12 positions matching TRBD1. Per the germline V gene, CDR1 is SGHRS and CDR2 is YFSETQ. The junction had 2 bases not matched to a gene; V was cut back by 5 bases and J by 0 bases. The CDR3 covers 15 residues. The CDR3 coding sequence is TGCGCCAGCAGGGGACAGGGGGCGATGAACACTGAAGCTTTCTTT. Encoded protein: CASRGQGAMNTEAFF.

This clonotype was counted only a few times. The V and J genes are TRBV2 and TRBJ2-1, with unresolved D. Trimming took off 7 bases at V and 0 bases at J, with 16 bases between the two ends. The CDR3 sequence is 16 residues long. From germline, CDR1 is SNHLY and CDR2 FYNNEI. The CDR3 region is CASIPTWAASYNEQFF. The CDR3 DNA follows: TGTGCCAGCATTCCTACATGGGCAGCCTCCTACAATGAGCAGTTCTTC. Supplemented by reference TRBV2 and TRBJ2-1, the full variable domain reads EPEVTQTPSHQVTQMGQEVILRCVPISNHLYFYWYRQILGQKVEFLVSFYNNEISEKSEIFDDQFSVERPDGSNFTLKIRSTKLEDSAMYFCASIPTWAASYNEQFFGPGTRLTVL.

CDR3 protein: CASSLVRGGTYEQYF. In DNA, the CDR3 is TGTGCCAGCAGCTTAGTTCGGGGAGGCACTTACGAGCAGTACTTC. The chain is built from TRBV7-3 and TRBJ2-7, with D maybe TRBD2 (6 bases). The ends were cut back, 2 bases at V and 4 bases at J, with 15 bases in the middle. This CDR3 has 15 residues. Germline values: CDR1 SGHTA, CDR2 FQGTGA.

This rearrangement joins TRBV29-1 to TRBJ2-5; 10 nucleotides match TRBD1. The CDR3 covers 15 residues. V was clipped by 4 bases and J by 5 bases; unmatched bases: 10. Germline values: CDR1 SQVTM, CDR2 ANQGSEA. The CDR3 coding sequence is TGCAGCGTTGCCCCTAGGACAGGGGGGCGGGAGACCCAGTACTTC. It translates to CSVAPRTGGRETQYF.